The present entry profiles one TCR beta chain with its context. Assay used: immunoSEQ multiplex PCR; TCRdb lists only in-frame clones, some missing. Of 1.4 million to 1.5 million clones in the sample, 95% to 97% were seen once. The record originates from a study of shared clonotypes between healthy human individuals. Germline CDR1 and CDR2: SEHNR and FQNEAQ (reference sequence). This CDR3 contains 14 residues. The V end was cut by 2 bases, the J end by 6 bases, with 14 bases between. The sample was naive CD4+ T cells sorted from blood. Subset in this sample: CD45RA+ positively selected. This TCR came from a man younger than 40 in good health. The V gene is TRBV7-9, the J gene TRBJ2-7; the D gene is possibly TRBD2 (5 bases). The CDR3, as DNA: TGTGCCAGCAGCTTAAAAGGGCTAGGGAGCGAGCAGTACTTC. Translating it yields CASSLKGLGSEQYF.